This T cell receptor beta chain was sequenced for a study of identifying expanded T cells in peripheral blood. Details on this clone: Its antigen is still unknown.

Study outcomes and limitations: Around 1.2 clones differed between technical replicates, versus approximately 16 and 20 over time.

Produced via immunoSEQ multiplex PCR; TCRdb's table is partial and in-frame only. Here the sample spans 55,000 to 80,000 clones, roughly four fifths being singletons. V lost 8 bases, J lost 3 bases, and 5 bases stayed unmatched. The CDR3 sequence is 13 residues long. CDR1 is MNHNS and CDR2 is SASEGT in the germline V gene. The origin of this receptor is a person aged 18-69 years in good health. Material: blood. This chain uses TRBV6-1 with TRBJ1-2; 8 bases agree with TRBD1. DNA of the CDR3: TGTGCCAGCGGGGCGACAGGGGACTATGGCTACACCTTC. This sequence encodes CASGATGDYGYTF.